The next 2 T cell receptor beta chains were all read from a single sample in a study of beta chain features in type 1 diabetes. cDNA synthesis used the whole RNA isolate, giving expressed TCRB sequences. Measured with immunoSEQ multiplex PCR; TCRdb has only the in-frame clones, and not every one. There are about 130,000 clones in the sample; 7% to 10% occur only once, and around 0.7% lies in the top ten. The sample consisted of central memory CD4+ T cells from blood. These receptors originate from a man aged 18 to 30 in good health.

This clone was counted a few times. For the CDR3, the DNA is TGTGCCAGCTCACCATCAGTACAAGCCTACGAGCAGTACTTC. Translation: CASSPSVQAYEQYF. The genes are TRBV18 and TRBJ2-7; no clear D. Per germline, CDR1 KGHSH and CDR2 LQKENI. With 2 bases removed from V and 2 bases from J, the gap between germline ends came to 10 bases. The CDR3 runs 14 residues.

In this sample, this clone turned up many times. The CDR3 sequence: CASSLGGGTETQYF. CDR3 sequence (DNA): TGCGCCAGCAGCTTGGGCGGGGGCACAGAGACCCAGTACTTC. This sequence joins TRBV5-1 and TRBJ2-5; D may be TRBD2 (7 bases). This CDR3 has 14 amino acids. The germline V and J ends were trimmed by 0 bases and 4 bases, with 10 bases remaining between them. Germline CDR1 and CDR2: SGHRS and YFSETQ.